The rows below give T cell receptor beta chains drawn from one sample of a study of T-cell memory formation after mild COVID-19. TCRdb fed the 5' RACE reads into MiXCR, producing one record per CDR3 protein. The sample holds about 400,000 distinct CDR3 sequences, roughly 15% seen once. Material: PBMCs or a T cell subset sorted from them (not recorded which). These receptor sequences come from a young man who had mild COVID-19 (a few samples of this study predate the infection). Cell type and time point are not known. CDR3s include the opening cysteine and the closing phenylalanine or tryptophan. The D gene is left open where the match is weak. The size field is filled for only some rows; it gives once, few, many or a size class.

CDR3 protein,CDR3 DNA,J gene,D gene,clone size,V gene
CASSVGQSSSYNEQFF,TGTGCCAGCAGCGTTGGACAGTCGAGCTCCTACAATGAGCAGTTCTTC,TRBJ2-1,NA,many,TRBV11-3
CASSQDPGQAKTQYF,TGCGCCAGCAGCCAAGATCCGGGCCAGGCTAAGACCCAGTACTTC,TRBJ2-5,NA,NA,TRBV4-3
CASSLAGVENQPQHF,TGTGCCAGCAGCTTAGCAGGGGTCGAGAATCAGCCCCAGCATTTT,TRBJ1-5,NA,NA,TRBV11-1
CASSQTGVGNQPQHF,TGTGCCAGCAGCCAGACAGGGGTTGGCAATCAGCCCCAGCATTTT,TRBJ1-5,TRBD1,few,TRBV12-3/TRBV12-4
CASSSGFAFTQYF,TGTGCCAGCAGTTCTGGATTTGCATTTACGCAGTATTTT,TRBJ2-3,NA,few,TRBV27
CASSLDRTTEAFF,TGTGCCAGCAGCCTGGACAGGACGACCGAAGCTTTCTTT,TRBJ1-1,TRBD1,many,TRBV12-3/TRBV12-4
CASSRLGAGTEAFF,TGCGCCAGCAGCAGATTGGGGGCAGGCACTGAAGCTTTCTTT,TRBJ1-1,NA,NA,TRBV5-1
CASSQTTSYEQYF,TGCGCCAGCAGTCAAACGACAAGTTACGAGCAGTACTTC,TRBJ2-7,NA,NA,TRBV23-1
CSADIRGRQETQYF,TGCAGCGCCGATATCAGGGGAAGGCAAGAGACCCAGTACTTC,TRBJ2-5,NA,NA,TRBV20-1
CASSRTGINQPQHF,TGTGCCAGCAGCCGGACAGGGATCAATCAGCCCCAGCATTTT,TRBJ1-5,TRBD1,few,TRBV7-2
CASSFLSGASHKDYTF,TGTGCCAGCAGTTTCCTCTCCGGTGCCTCCCACAAAGACTACACCTTC,TRBJ1-2,NA,NA,TRBV12-3/TRBV12-4